A single T cell receptor beta chain is shown here with its context. The target antigen is unknown. Repertoires were generated with immunoSEQ multiplex PCR, while TCRdb's copy carries only in-frame clones and drops some. The profile shows some 1.1 million clones, around 77% of them singletons. The data were taken from a study of shared clonotypes between healthy human individuals. Findings of the study overall: Four donors showed sharing of around 5% of naive CD4 clonotypes. Sampling used blood alone; tissue repertoires probably differ. Compared with memory subsets, naive subsets generally had larger estimated richness.

The clonotype comes from a man aged 18-30 years in good health. Some clones in this sample may be carry-over from other donors' samples. The sequenced material came from memory CD4+ T cells from PBMCs. Subset defined: CD45RA-negative fraction.

The CDR3 sequence: CSTRDRGGYTF. The CDR3 DNA follows: TGCAGCACTCGGGACAGGGGAGGCTACACCTTC. The genes are TRBV20-1 and TRBJ1-2, with 10 bases fitting TRBD1. Germline assignment: CDR1 DFQATT and CDR2 SNEGSKA (reference sequence). The CDR3 sequence is 11 residues long.